The rows below give T cell receptor beta chains drawn from one sample of a study of cytomegalovirus exposure and HLA in healthy donors. TCRdb keeps only in-frame clones here, not all; method: immunoSEQ multiplex PCR. The table lists 200,000 or so clones, with less than 0.85% in the top ten. Sequencing used PBMCs. These receptor sequences come from a boy younger than 18 in good health and CMV-seronegative. Each CDR3 is given with its conserved first and last residue. Fields, in order: D gene, V gene, J gene, CDR3 DNA, CDR3 protein. A D gene is named only where the DNA matches it firmly.

D: NA
V: TRBV25-1
J: TRBJ1-2
DNA: TGTGCCAGCAGTGCAATACAGATGAACTATGGCTACACCTTC
CDR3: CASSAIQMNYGYTF

D: TRBD1
V: TRBV9
J: TRBJ1-2
DNA: TGTGCCAGCAGCGTAGATATTCTGGGCAGGGGGAACTATGGCTACACCTTC
CDR3: CASSVDILGRGNYGYTF

D: NA
V: TRBV5-1
J: TRBJ2-5
DNA: TGCGCCAGCAGCTTGGCCCGAATCGGAGAAGAGACCCAGTACTTC
CDR3: CASSLARIGEETQYF

D: NA
V: TRBV13
J: TRBJ2-1
DNA: TGTGCCAGCAGCCTCGGTAACAATGAGCAGTTCTTC
CDR3: CASSLGNNEQFF

D: TRBD1
V: TRBV7-6
J: TRBJ1-2
DNA: TGTGCCAGCAGCGGACTGGACAGGGGAAACTATGGCTACACCTTC
CDR3: CASSGLDRGNYGYTF

D: NA
V: TRBV6-4
J: TRBJ2-3
DNA: TGTGCCAGCAGTGACGGTCGGGGGTCGCAGTATTTT
CDR3: CASSDGRGSQYF

D: NA
V: TRBV28
J: TRBJ2-7
DNA: TGTGCCAGCAGTGCGCCGGGTTTCGAGCAGTACTTC
CDR3: CASSAPGFEQYF

D: TRBD2
V: TRBV11-2
J: TRBJ2-5
DNA: TGTGCCAGCAGCTTGGGGGGGGGACTAGCGGGGCAAGAGACCCAGTACTTC
CDR3: CASSLGGGLAGQETQYF

D: TRBD2
V: TRBV5-4
J: TRBJ2-1
DNA: TGTGCCAGCAGCAGCCCATCTAGCGGGGTCTCCTACAATGGGCAGTTCTTC
CDR3: CASSSPSSGVSYNGQFF

D: TRBD1
V: TRBV27
J: TRBJ1-1
DNA: TGTGCCAGCAGTCCAAACAGGGGAACTGAAGCTTTCTTT
CDR3: CASSPNRGTEAFF

D: NA
V: TRBV28
J: TRBJ1-1
DNA: TGTGCCAGCCTAGTTAACACTGAAGCTTTCTTT
CDR3: CASLVNTEAFF

D: TRBD1
V: TRBV7-9
J: TRBJ2-7
DNA: TGTGCCAGCAGCTTGAGGACAGGGCCCTACGAGCAGTACTTC
CDR3: CASSLRTGPYEQYF

D: NA
V: TRBV6-1
J: TRBJ1-1
DNA: TGTGCCAGCACCTTGGCCCTGAACACTGAAGCTTTCTTT
CDR3: CASTLALNTEAFF

D: NA
V: TRBV6-5
J: TRBJ1-2
DNA: TGTGCCAGCAGTCTACGACACAGGTCCCCCGGCGGCTACACCTTC
CDR3: CASSLRHRSPGGYTF

D: NA
V: TRBV7-8
J: TRBJ1-5
DNA: TGTGCCAGCAGCTTAATACGAGGGGGAGGGAATCAGCCCCAGCATTTT
CDR3: CASSLIRGGGNQPQHF

D: NA
V: TRBV5-8
J: TRBJ1-1
DNA: TGTGCCAGCAGCTTGGTATTGAACACTGAAGCTTTCTTT
CDR3: CASSLVLNTEAFF

D: TRBD2
V: TRBV4-2
J: TRBJ2-5
DNA: TGTGCCAGCAGCCAAAGTAGCGGGGGGTACCAAGAGACCCAGTACTTC
CDR3: CASSQSSGGYQETQYF

D: NA
V: TRBV7-3
J: TRBJ1-1
DNA: TGTGCCAGCAGCCGCGGCATGAACACTGAAGCTTTCTTT
CDR3: CASSRGMNTEAFF

D: TRBD1
V: TRBV7-9
J: TRBJ1-4
DNA: TGTGCCAGCGCCGATGCGACAGGGGGAAGGGAAAAACTGTTTTTT
CDR3: CASADATGGREKLFF

D: NA
V: TRBV14
J: TRBJ1-5
DNA: TGTGCCAGCAGCCTTCCTGGCTCCGGGATAAATCAGCCCCAGCATTTT
CDR3: CASSLPGSGINQPQHF

D: NA
V: TRBV7-9
J: TRBJ2-7
DNA: TGTGCCAGTCATTCTGAGAGGAGCTCCTACGAGCAGTACTTC
CDR3: CASHSERSSYEQYF

D: TRBD1
V: TRBV30
J: TRBJ2-7
DNA: TGTGCCTGGAGTAGGAGGACAGGGGACGAGCAGTACTTC
CDR3: CAWSRRTGDEQYF

D: NA
V: TRBV29-1
J: TRBJ1-2
DNA: TGCAGCGTTGTTGGGGGCGAAGGGGTCTATGGCTACACCTTC
CDR3: CSVVGGEGVYGYTF

D: TRBD2
V: TRBV19
J: TRBJ2-5
DNA: TGTGCCAGTACTCCTTGGCTAGCGGGGGAGGTAGAGACCCAGTACTTC
CDR3: CASTPWLAGEVETQYF

D: TRBD1
V: TRBV6-6
J: TRBJ1-2
DNA: TGTGCCAGCAGTTACCTTACCGACAGGGGAAGTGGCTACACCTTC
CDR3: CASSYLTDRGSGYTF

D: NA
V: TRBV7-9
J: TRBJ2-7
DNA: TGTGCCAGCAGCTCTGGACTGGGAAACGAGCAGTACTTC
CDR3: CASSSGLGNEQYF

D: NA
V: TRBV5-8
J: TRBJ1-4
DNA: TGTGCCAGCAGCCCCGGGACAACTTCAACTAATGAAAAACTGTTTTTT
CDR3: CASSPGTTSTNEKLFF

D: TRBD1
V: TRBV19
J: TRBJ2-7
DNA: TGTGCCAGTAGTTTCTCGACAGGGAATCCCTACGAGCAGTACTTC
CDR3: CASSFSTGNPYEQYF

D: TRBD1
V: TRBV27
J: TRBJ1-2
DNA: TGTGCCAGCAGTTCCTACGGACAGGCGGACCGCTTCGGCTACACCTTC
CDR3: CASSSYGQADRFGYTF

D: NA
V: TRBV4-2
J: TRBJ2-1
DNA: TGTGCCAGCAGCCAAGATTGGCTAGCGAGCTACAATGAGCAGTTCTTC
CDR3: CASSQDWLASYNEQFF

D: TRBD2
V: TRBV9
J: TRBJ2-2
DNA: TGTGCCAGCAGCTCGCGGACTAGCGCCGCCGGCGGGGAGCTGTTTTTT
CDR3: CASSSRTSAAGGELFF

D: NA
V: TRBV27
J: TRBJ1-5
DNA: TGTGCCAGCAGTGCCGGGACTCCTAGCCAGCCCCAGCATTTT
CDR3: CASSAGTPSQPQHF

D: NA
V: TRBV7-2
J: TRBJ2-4
DNA: TGTGCCAGCAGCTTCGGGAAAAACATTCAGTACTTC
CDR3: CASSFGKNIQYF

D: TRBD2
V: TRBV5-5
J: TRBJ2-3
DNA: TGTGCCAGCAGCTTGGGGGGAGGGTCAGATACGCAGTATTTT
CDR3: CASSLGGGSDTQYF

D: NA
V: TRBV4-1
J: TRBJ2-4
DNA: TGCGCCAGCAGCCAACCGGGACAAATACAAAACATTCAGTACTTC
CDR3: CASSQPGQIQNIQYF